The 26 T cell receptor beta chains listed next were all sequenced from one sample in a study of siplizumab effects on memory and regulatory T cells. Clones were read by immunoSEQ multiplex PCR, and TCRdb kept only the in-frame ones, dropping some. The table records roughly 120,000 clones, about 94% of them present only once. Sequenced: non-Treg CD4+ T cells sorted from blood. These receptor sequences come from a human donor in good health.

The chain recombines TRBV7-9 with TRBJ2-7; D call uncertain. Trimming stripped 2 bases from V and 1 base from J, with 3 bases between. The CDR3 has 12 residues. Germline V gives CDR1 SEHNR, CDR2 FQNEAQ (reference sequence). The chain's CDR3 is CASSLWSYEQYF. The CDR3 DNA sequence: TGTGCCAGCAGCTTATGGTCCTACGAGCAGTACTTC.

The gene calls are TRBV2 and TRBJ2-5, with D tentatively TRBD2 (5 bases). Trimming left V 6 bases short and J 7 bases short, with 24 bases between. CDR3 size: 16 residues. CDR1 SNHLY and CDR2 FYNNEI come from the germline V gene. DNA for the CDR3: TGTGCCAGCAGCGGTCTTCTGGTAGCGAACCGGGGGACCCAGTACTTC. It encodes CASSGLLVANRGTQYF.

The rearrangement joins TRBV30 to TRBJ2-2, with D tentatively TRBD1 (6 bases). Germline V gene lookup returns CDR1 GTSNPN and CDR2 SVGIG (reference sequence). This CDR3 has 15 amino acids. Trimming shortened V by 2 bases and J by 8 bases, and 18 bases separated the two germline ends. DNA for the CDR3: TGTGCCTGGAGTTCGGGGACACCCGGTTTGGGGGAGCTGTTTTTT. Translated, it gives CAWSSGTPGLGELFF.

The J gene is TRBJ2-7, the V gene TRBV6-1, with 7 bases that match TRBD1. CDR3 length: 15 amino acids. From germline, CDR1 is MNHNS and CDR2 SASEGT. The trim removed 11 bases at V and 1 base at J, leaving 14 bases unmatched. In DNA, the CDR3 is TGTGCCGTGAACAGGGGTTTTGTTCGGTCCTACGAGCAGTACTTC. This codes for CAVNRGFVRSYEQYF.

The CDR3 loop reads CASSLVQGAYEQFF. CDR3 nucleotides: TGCGCCAGCAGCTTGGTACAGGGGGCTTATGAGCAGTTCTTC. This sequence joins TRBV5-1 and TRBJ2-1, with 9 positions matching TRBD1. The V gene end was trimmed by 0 bases and the J gene end by 8 bases; junction bases not matched to a gene: 3. CDR3 size: 14 residues. Germline CDR1 is SGHRS and CDR2 is YFSETQ.

The chain uses TRBV4-1 and TRBJ2-5; D unresolved. Germline lookup yields CDR1 MGHRA and CDR2 YSYEKL. V lost 1 base to trimming and J lost 4 bases, with 10 bases between them. The CDR3 runs 14 residues. The CDR3 bases are TGCGCCAGCAGCCAAGTTTTTTTCGGAGAGACCCAGTACTTC. This translates into CASSQVFFGETQYF.

The chain uses TRBV5-1 and TRBJ2-7, with 11 nucleotides matching TRBD2. The CDR3 is made up of 15 amino acids. V trimming: 4 bases; J trimming: 2 bases; junction bases outside the gene matches: 5. CDR1 is SGHRS and CDR2 is YFSETQ in the germline V gene. The CDR3 DNA sequence: TGCGCCAGCAGCGCATCTAGCGGGGGGACCTACGAGCAGTACTTC. Translation: CASSASSGGTYEQYF.

The chain couples TRBV6-8 to TRBJ1-2; 7 bases are a match to TRBD1. Looked up from germline, CDR1 is MNHGY and CDR2 is SAAAGT. V shed 5 bases, J shed 3 bases, and the junction held 12 bases outside the gene matches. The CDR3 sequence is 16 residues long. Here the CDR3 DNA reads TGTGCCAGCAGTCACCGTTTAGGACAGGCTTACTATGGCTACACCTTC. Encoded protein: CASSHRLGQAYYGYTF.

The rearrangement joins TRBV6-6 to TRBJ2-7; 8 nucleotides align to TRBD2. The germline gives CDR1 MNHNY, CDR2 SVGAGI (reference sequence). V dropped 5 bases and J dropped 4; count of bases not matched to a gene: 4. The CDR3 sequence is 13 residues long. The CDR3 DNA reads as TGTGCCAGCAGTCGGGAGGGCAGGTACGAGCAGTACTTC. Amino acid sequence: CASSREGRYEQYF.

The CDR3 DNA reads as TGTGCCAGCAGCGCAATAGTAAACAGGGTCGGGGAGCTGTTTTTT. This codes for CASSAIVNRVGELFF. V usage is TRBV9 and J usage is TRBJ2-2, with a tentative D call TRBD1 (6 bases). The V end lost 3 bases, the J end lost 7 bases, and 16 bases lay between the germline ends. The germline gives CDR1 SGDLS, CDR2 YYNGEE. The CDR3 length is 15 residues. The variable domain in full, with the rest retrieved from reference TRBV9 and TRBJ2-2, is DSGVTQTPKHLITATGQRVTLRCSPRSGDLSVYWYQQSLDQGLQFLIQYYNGEERAKGNILERFSAQQFPDLHSELNLSSLELGDSALYFCASSAIVNRVGELFFGEGSRLTVL.

V is TRBV5-6 and J is TRBJ1-5, with D possibly TRBD1 on 6 matching bases. Deletions cut 4 bases from V and 1 base from J, with 9 bases between. The V gene's germline CDR1 is SGHDT and CDR2 YYEEEE. The CDR3 length is 14 residues. The CDR3 is CASSPRGSNQPQHF. For the CDR3, the DNA is TGTGCCAGCAGCCCGAGGGGGAGCAATCAGCCCCAGCATTTT.

The CDR3 DNA sequence: TGTGCCAGCAGCCGGGGGACAGGGGGTGTCTCTGGGGCCAACGTCCTGACTTTC. Translation gives CASSRGTGGVSGANVLTF. This sequence joins TRBV7-9 and TRBJ2-6; the match to TRBD1 covers 11 bases. J gave up 0 bases and V 5 bases, and 6 bases lay outside the gene matches. The germline gives CDR1 SEHNR, CDR2 FQNEAQ (reference sequence). This CDR3 is 18 amino acids long. The full variable domain, rest sourced from reference TRBV7-9 and TRBJ2-6, is DTGVSQNPRHKITKRGQNVTFRCDPISEHNRLYWYRQTLGQGPEFLTYFQNEAQLEKSRLLSDRFSAERPKGSFSTLEIQRTEQGDSAMYLCASSRGTGGVSGANVLTFGAGSRLTVL.

The chain recombines TRBV7-7 with TRBJ2-5; the match to TRBD1 covers 7 bases. Germline CDR1 SSHAT, CDR2 FNYEAQ (reference sequence). CDR3 length equals 13 residues. J was trimmed by 4 bases and V by 6 bases; bases with no gene match: 5. The CDR3 region has the DNA TGTGCCAGCAGTCGGGACAGTAGAGAGACCCAGTACTTC. Protein: CASSRDSRETQYF.

The rearrangement joins TRBV7-9 to TRBJ2-6; D not certain. Germline V lookup: CDR1 SEHNR, CDR2 FQNEAQ (reference sequence). V was cut by 5 bases and J by 0 bases, with 14 bases left in between. The CDR3 has 17 amino acids. CDR3 DNA sequence: TGTGCCAGCAGCGGTCCGGAAGTAATCTCTGGGGCCAACGTCCTGACTTTC. It translates to CASSGPEVISGANVLTF.

This chain joins TRBV6-5 and TRBJ2-7; 10 nucleotides match TRBD2. Germline CDR1 MNHEY, CDR2 SVGAGI. The junction had 15 bases not matched to a gene; V was cut back by 6 bases and J by 13 bases. The CDR3 has 14 residues. For the CDR3, the DNA is TGTGCCAGCAGCGAACGCGCTAGCGGGAGCTGGCCCTACTTC. This codes for CASSERASGSWPYF.

This clone was found once. The genes are TRBV7-9 and TRBJ2-1; 13 bases fit TRBD2. Per germline, CDR1 SEHNR and CDR2 FQNEAQ (reference sequence). The CDR3 is 14 amino acids. V trimming: 10 bases; J trimming: 9 bases; junction bases outside the gene matches: 9. CDR3 nucleotide sequence: TGTGCCACCGAAACTAGCGGGAGGGCCTCTGAGCAGTTCTTC. This encodes CATETSGRASEQFF.

The rearrangement joins TRBV27 to TRBJ2-2; TRBD2 aligns across 7 bases. Germline assignment: CDR1 MNHEY and CDR2 SMNVEV (reference sequence). This CDR3 is built from 16 residues. Trimming took 6 bases from V and 1 from J; bases not matched to a gene: 8. The CDR3 protein is CASSFRSGGNTGELFF. The CDR3 nucleotides read TGTGCCAGCAGCTTCCGTTCGGGGGGGAACACCGGGGAGCTGTTTTTT.

The chain links TRBV6-1 to TRBJ1-1, with a tentative D call TRBD1 (5 bases). V gave up 0 bases and J gave up 11 bases, with 16 bases separating them. This CDR3 is 14 amino acids long. The germline V gene encodes CDR1 MNHNS and CDR2 SASEGT. CDR3 in amino acids: CASSEAGRGGEAFF. The CDR3 DNA is TGTGCCAGCAGTGAAGCGGGGAGGGGCGGGGAGGCTTTCTTT.

This clone appeared once. The V call is TRBV29-1, the J call TRBJ2-2, with TRBD1 identical over 8 bases. With 3 bases clipped from V and 4 bases from J, the junction kept 10 bases outside the gene matches. The CDR3 runs to 16 residues. CDR1 is SQVTM and CDR2 is ANQGSEA in the germline V gene. The CDR3 sequence is CSVEGQGAVGTGELFF. The CDR3 DNA sequence: TGCAGCGTTGAGGGGCAGGGGGCAGTGGGCACCGGGGAGCTGTTTTTT.

The chain uses TRBV10-1 and TRBJ2-1; weak D call: TRBD2 (5 bases). This CDR3 region has 13 residues. CDR1 WNHNN and CDR2 SYGVQD come from the germline V gene (reference sequence). V was pared by 6 bases and J by 10 bases, with 16 bases between. CDR3 sequence: CASRRAISTEQFF. CDR3 DNA sequence: TGCGCCAGCAGGAGGGCCATCTCGACGGAGCAGTTCTTC.

The genes are TRBV7-2 and TRBJ2-5; TRBD1 is a possible D gene (6 bases). Germline CDR1 SGHTA, CDR2 FQGNSA. V was shortened by 2 bases and J by 5 bases, with 15 bases between the two germline ends. The CDR3 sequence is 15 residues long. CDR3 amino acids: CASSLNQGPMETQYF. The CDR3 region has the DNA TGTGCCAGCAGCTTAAATCAGGGGCCCATGGAGACCCAGTACTTC.

J is TRBJ2-5 and V is TRBV5-5; D is unresolved. The CDR3 has 12 amino acids. The germline V gene has CDR1 SGHKS and CDR2 YYEKEE (reference sequence). V lost 0 bases, J lost 7 bases, and 7 bases lay in between. The CDR3 coding sequence is TGTGCCAGCAGCTTGGATGGCCCGACCCAGTACTTC. This sequence encodes CASSLDGPTQYF.

The rearrangement joins TRBV5-8 to TRBJ2-5; D gene unclear. The germline V gene has CDR1 SGHTS and CDR2 YDEGEE. The V and J ends lost 6 bases and 4 bases respectively, with 13 bases between them. The CDR3 contains 13 residues. DNA of the CDR3: TGTGCCAGCACCGGCGGTTTCGGAGAGACCCAGTACTTC. Amino acids: CASTGGFGETQYF.

The CDR3 region has the DNA TGCGCCAGCAGCACGGCTAGGGCAGATACGCAGTATTTT. Its protein product is CASSTARADTQYF. V gene TRBV4-1 combines with J gene TRBJ2-3, with D unclear. Germline V gene data show CDR1 as MGHRA and CDR2 as YSYEKL. V dropped 5 bases and J dropped 4 bases, with 10 bases sitting between them. The CDR3 loop spans 13 amino acids.

The CDR3 DNA reads TGCGCCAGCAGCTCGACAGGGAGGAACACTGAAGCTTTCTTT. Encoded protein: CASSSTGRNTEAFF. This chain links TRBV5-1 with TRBJ1-1; 7 bases align to TRBD1. The junction had 3 bases not matched to a gene; V was cut back by 3 bases and J by 1 base. The CDR3 is 14 residues long. Looked up from germline, CDR1 is SGHRS and CDR2 is YFSETQ.

The chain links TRBV23-1 to TRBJ1-5; no definite D call. TRBV23-1 is placed among ORFs of uncertain function. CDR3 size: 15 residues. The V end was cut by 0 bases, the J end by 7 bases, with 13 bases between. CDR3 region: CASSQSGPKGQPQHF. CDR3 nucleotide sequence: TGCGCCAGCAGTCAATCTGGTCCCAAAGGCCAGCCCCAGCATTTT.